This T cell receptor (beta chain) stems from a study of vaccination effects on CD4 cells after COVID-19. Sequenced by immunoSEQ multiplex PCR; TCRdb stores in-frame clones only, minus some. The profile shows about 73,000 clones, around 73% of them singletons. V was trimmed by 8 bases and J by 5 bases, leaving 21 bases between them. CDR1 and CDR2 (germline): GTSNPN, SVGIG (reference sequence). The CDR3 has 14 amino acids. Scientists isolated CD4+ T cells after a roughly ten-day culture period ended. Vaccine administered to participants consisted of two doses of either BNT162b2 or mRNA-1273. In regard to this clone: Its matching antigen is unknown.

The chain uses TRBV30 and TRBJ1-1; no definite D call. The receptor comes from a human donor who received a COVID-19 vaccine. The material was CD4+ T cells from PBMCs cultured without peptide, obtained after COVID-19 vaccination. Written as DNA, the CDR3 is TGTGCCCGAAACCGCTGGAGGGCCGGTACTGAAGCTTTCTTT. Translation: CARNRWRAGTEAFF.